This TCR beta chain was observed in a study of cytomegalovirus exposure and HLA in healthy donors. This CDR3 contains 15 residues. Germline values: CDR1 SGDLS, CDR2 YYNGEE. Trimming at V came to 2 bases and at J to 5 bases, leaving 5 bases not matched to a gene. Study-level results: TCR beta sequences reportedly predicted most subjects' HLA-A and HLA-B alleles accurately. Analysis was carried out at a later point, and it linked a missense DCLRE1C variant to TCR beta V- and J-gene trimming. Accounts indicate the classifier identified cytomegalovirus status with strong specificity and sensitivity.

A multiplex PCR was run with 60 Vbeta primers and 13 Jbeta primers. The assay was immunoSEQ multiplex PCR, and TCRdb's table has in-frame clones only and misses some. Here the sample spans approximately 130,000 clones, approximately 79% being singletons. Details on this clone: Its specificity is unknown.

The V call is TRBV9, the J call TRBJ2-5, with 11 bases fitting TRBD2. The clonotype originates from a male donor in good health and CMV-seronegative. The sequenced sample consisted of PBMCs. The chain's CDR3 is CASSVSSGGRETQYF. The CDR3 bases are TGTGCCAGCAGCGTCTCTAGCGGGGGGAGGGAGACCCAGTACTTC.